These 24 T cell receptor beta chains were all obtained from the same sample, sequenced in a study of glioma-infiltrating T cells after dendritic cell vaccination. Measured with immunoSEQ multiplex PCR; TCRdb has only the in-frame clones, and not every one. This sample yields 70,000 to 100,000 clones, of which less than 90% are seen a single time; 6% to 8% belongs to the top ten. As for time point: after dendritic cell vaccination, including at tumor progression/relapse. This specimen was blood, taken after dendritic cell vaccination. Receptor source: a human donor with glioblastoma.

This clone was seen more than once but under ten times. The chain carries TRBV6-6 and TRBJ1-5; TRBD1 might be the D (5 bases). This CDR3 region has 16 residues. Germline CDR1 reads MNHNY; CDR2 reads SVGAGI (reference sequence). Trimming cost V 0 bases and J 3 bases, with 12 bases left between them. CDR3 region: CASSYSMQGTNQPQHF. CDR3 nucleotide sequence: TGTGCCAGCAGTTACTCCATGCAGGGCACCAATCAGCCCCAGCATTTT.

The chain joins TRBV6-5 to TRBJ2-3; TRBD2 aligns across 7 bases. This CDR3 region has 15 residues. CDR1 and CDR2 from the germline V gene are MNHEY and SVGAGI. Germline trimming cut 6 bases from V and 2 bases from J; bases unmatched to any gene: 8. DNA for the CDR3: TGTGCCAGCAGACTAAGCGGGGCCTACACAGATACGCAGTATTTT. It encodes CASRLSGAYTDTQYF.

The rearrangement uses TRBV5-6 and TRBJ1-2; 12 positions agree with TRBD1. This CDR3 contains 15 residues. Germline V lookup: CDR1 SGHDT, CDR2 YYEEEE. Trimming at V came to 4 bases and at J to 8 bases, leaving 9 bases not matched to a gene. The CDR3 DNA reads as TGTGCCAGCAGCACGCGGGACAGGGGGCTTTGGGGCTACACCTTC. The encoded protein is CASSTRDRGLWGYTF.

The chain combines TRBV19 with TRBJ1-1; D is ambiguous. Trimming stripped 5 bases from V and 4 bases from J, with 20 bases between. Per germline, CDR1 LNHDA and CDR2 SQIVND (reference sequence). The CDR3 extends over 16 amino acids. The CDR3 DNA follows: TGTGCCAGTAGTGCCTTGGTATCTCGGGATGGCACTGAAGCTTTCTTT. Translating it yields CASSALVSRDGTEAFF. Combining the CDR3 with reference TRBV19 and TRBJ1-1 gives the whole variable domain DGGITQSPKYLFRKEGQNVTLSCEQNLNHDAMYWYRQDPGQGLRLIYYSQIVNDFQKGDIAEGYSVSREKKESFPLTVTSAQKNPTAFYLCASSALVSRDGTEAFFGQGTRLTVV.

The genes are TRBV15 and TRBJ1-4; a weak D match, TRBD1 (5 bases). The germline V gene encodes CDR1 LNHNV and CDR2 YYDKDF (reference sequence). The ends were cut back, 2 bases at V and 2 bases at J, with 9 bases in the middle. The CDR3 has 15 amino acids. The CDR3 loop is CATSRPKGTNEKLFF. The CDR3 DNA reads TGTGCCACCAGCAGACCAAAGGGGACTAATGAAAAACTGTTTTTT.

V usage is TRBV11-2 and J usage is TRBJ1-1; D is possibly TRBD1 (5 bases). The CDR3 has 14 residues. Germline V gives CDR1 SGHAT, CDR2 FQNNGV. Deletions cut 1 base from V and 7 bases from J, with 13 bases between. The CDR3 sequence: CASSLVRGGVEAFF. CDR3 DNA: TGTGCCAGCAGCTTAGTTAGGGGTGGGGTTGAAGCTTTCTTT.

The chain links TRBV5-1 to TRBJ2-5; a possible D gene is TRBD1 (5 bases). Trimming removed 0 bases from V and 3 bases from J, with 15 bases in between. CDR1 is SGHRS and CDR2 is YFSETQ in the germline V gene. The CDR3 is 16 amino acids. CDR3 sequence (DNA): TGCGCCAGCAGCTTGGAGGGGATCTGGAATGAAGAGACCCAGTACTTC. Protein product: CASSLEGIWNEETQYF.

The chain carries TRBV6-1 and TRBJ1-6; possibly TRBD1 for D (5 bases). The CDR3 loop spans 14 amino acids. Deletions cut 2 bases from V and 8 bases from J, with 10 bases between. Germline-derived CDR1 and CDR2 are MNHNS and SASEGT. The CDR3 region is CASSEIDSDSPLHF. Here the CDR3 DNA reads TGTGCCAGCAGTGAAATAGACAGTGATTCACCCCTCCACTTT.

V is TRBV29-1 and J is TRBJ2-3, with a possible D match to TRBD2 (5 bases). Germline CDR1 and CDR2: SQVTM and ANQGSEA. The CDR3 length is 13 residues. The V gene lost 3 bases and the J gene lost 3 bases, with 10 bases spanning the gap. This chain's CDR3 is CSVEGSGTDTQYF. CDR3 in DNA: TGCAGCGTTGAGGGGTCGGGGACAGATACGCAGTATTTT.

This clone has a handful of counts. It is likely a read error: a sequence one base away is far more abundant. This chain links TRBV4-2 with TRBJ1-2; D perhaps matches TRBD1 (6 bases). The CDR3 length is 15 residues. The V gene lost 1 base and the J gene lost 4 bases, with 13 bases spanning the gap. Germline assignment: CDR1 LGHNA and CDR2 YNFKEQ. The CDR3 sequence: CASSQARQDPYGYTF. Here the CDR3 DNA reads TGTGCCAGCAGCCAAGCCCGACAGGACCCCTATGGCTACACCTTC.

This clone was seen a handful of times. This chain uses TRBV2 with TRBJ1-4, with 8 nucleotides matching TRBD1. CDR3 length: 14 residues. Losses at the gene ends were 5 bases for V and 3 bases for J; bases not matched to a gene: 2. Germline CDR1 and CDR2: SNHLY and FYNNEI. CDR3 residues: CASSTGGPNEKLFF. CDR3 in DNA: TGTGCCAGCAGTACAGGGGGTCCTAATGAAAAACTGTTTTTT.

The V and J genes are TRBV7-3 and TRBJ2-3, with D tentatively TRBD1 (6 bases). The CDR3 length is 13 residues. Between the trimmed V and J ends, which lost 3 bases and 9 bases, there was a span of 13 bases. CDR1 is SGHTA and CDR2 is FQGTGA in the germline V gene. The CDR3 DNA reads as TGTGCCAGCAGCTTCAGGATGAGGGGGACGCAGTATTTT. It is translated as CASSFRMRGTQYF.

There are a few counts of this clone. This chain connects TRBV5-1 to TRBJ2-7; tentative D call: TRBD2 (7 bases). The CDR3 is 16 residues long. Per the germline V gene, CDR1 is SGHRS and CDR2 is YFSETQ. V dropped 5 bases and J dropped 2 bases, with 20 bases sitting between them. The CDR3 spells CASSMGSGGPTYEQYF. CDR3 DNA sequence: TGCGCCAGCAGTATGGGGTCGGGGGGCCCCACCTACGAGCAGTACTTC.

The chain employs TRBV19 and TRBJ1-1, with D uncertain. The CDR3 sequence is 15 residues long. With 1 base removed from V and 5 bases from J, the gap between germline ends came to 14 bases. Germline assignment: CDR1 LNHDA and CDR2 SQIVND (reference sequence). In DNA, the CDR3 is TGTGCCAGTAGTATAGGGCCGGGGTCGGGGACTGAAGCTTTCTTT. Translation gives CASSIGPGSGTEAFF.

The chain has TRBV7-9 and TRBJ2-1; 7 nucleotides match TRBD2. Losses at the gene ends were 1 base for V and 2 bases for J; bases not matched to a gene: 8. The germline gives CDR1 SEHNR, CDR2 FQNEAQ (reference sequence). The CDR3 totals 17 residues. The CDR3 DNA reads TGTGCCAGCAGCTTAGAAAGGGGAGGGGCGCCCTACAATGAGCAGTTCTTC. This translates into CASSLERGGAPYNEQFF.

The chain uses TRBV6-5 and TRBJ1-5, with 8 bases matching TRBD1. V was pared by 6 bases and J by 7 bases, with 5 bases of the junction left unmatched. This CDR3 is 13 amino acids long. Germline V gene lookup returns CDR1 MNHEY and CDR2 SVGAGI. DNA for the CDR3: TGTGCCAGCAGACAGGGGGTGGAACAGCCCCAGCATTTT. Protein sequence: CASRQGVEQPQHF.

This chain uses TRBV5-1 with TRBJ1-3; possible D gene TRBD1, 5 bases. V was shortened by 3 bases and J by 0 bases, with 28 bases between the two germline ends. CDR3 length: 21 residues. Germline CDR1 is SGHRS and CDR2 is YFSETQ. The CDR3 region has the DNA TGCGCCAGCAGCTCCCGACCTCTTGGGGCCGGGGGACTCCTCTCTGGAAACACCATATATTTT. Amino acid sequence: CASSSRPLGAGGLLSGNTIYF.

V usage is TRBV7-2 and J usage is TRBJ2-7; D may be TRBD1 (6 bases). Germline-derived CDR1 and CDR2 are SGHTA and FQGNSA. Trimming cost V 1 base and J 4 bases, with 8 bases left between them. This CDR3 comprises 13 residues. CDR3 residues: CASSLGRGYEQYF. DNA for the CDR3: TGTGCCAGCAGCTTAGGCAGGGGTTACGAGCAGTACTTC.

Comments on this clone: One end of the junction fails to match germline, which may point to a read error. The CDR3 DNA is TGTGCTAGCAGCTTAGCGGGCCGGGAGGGCGAGCAGTACTTC. This encodes CASSLAGREGEQYF. The chain joins TRBV7-7 to TRBJ2-7, with 8 bases identical to TRBD2. This CDR3 comprises 14 residues. The germline CDR1 and CDR2 sequences are SSHAT and FNYEAQ (reference sequence).

J is TRBJ2-3 and V is TRBV27; 8 nucleotides agree with TRBD2. The trim removed 5 bases at V and 7 bases at J, leaving 8 bases unmatched. The CDR3 is 14 amino acids. The V gene's germline CDR1 is MNHEY and CDR2 SMNVEV (reference sequence). DNA for the CDR3: TGTGCCAGCAGTCTAGCGGGTTTAGTTAATACGCAGTATTTT. This gives the protein CASSLAGLVNTQYF.

This rearrangement joins TRBV7-2 to TRBJ1-4; 8 bases are a match to TRBD1. This CDR3 has 16 amino acids. The V gene's germline CDR1 is SGHTA and CDR2 FQGNSA. Trimming removed 5 bases from V and 3 bases from J; junction bases left unmatched: 8. The CDR3: CASSAQGAGANEKLFF. CDR3 nucleotides: TGTGCCAGCAGCGCCCAGGGGGCCGGGGCTAATGAAAAACTGTTTTTT.

With regard to this clone: Other DNA sequences in this sample translate to the same CDR3. The chain links TRBV5-4 to TRBJ1-2; D is perhaps TRBD1 (5 bases). The germline V gene has CDR1 SGHNT and CDR2 YYREEE (reference sequence). This CDR3 has 15 amino acids. Between the trimmed V and J ends, which lost 2 bases and 0 bases, there was a span of 11 bases. In nucleotides, the CDR3 is TGTGCCAGCAGCTTAGACAGAGCAGCTAACTATGGCTACACCTTC. It yields the protein CASSLDRAANYGYTF.

The rearrangement joins TRBV19 to TRBJ2-5, with TRBD1 identical over 9 bases. This CDR3 region has 15 residues. After removal of 6 bases from V and 4 bases from J, the junction contained 9 bases not matched to a gene. Germline V CDR1 and CDR2: LNHDA, SQIVND (reference sequence). This CDR3 reads CASRPTGGDLETQYF. CDR3 in DNA: TGTGCCAGTAGGCCTACAGGGGGCGATCTAGAGACCCAGTACTTC.

This sequence joins TRBV29-1 and TRBJ1-1; 7 bases agree with TRBD1. CDR3 length: 14 residues. The ends lost 6 bases at V and 3 bases at J; junction bases unmatched: 10. Germline values: CDR1 SQVTM, CDR2 ANQGSEA. The CDR3 spells CSVASGTEDTEAFF. The DNA for the CDR3 is TGCAGCGTAGCCTCCGGGACAGAGGACACTGAAGCTTTCTTT.